Below, 24 T cell receptor beta chains from the same sample are listed, as sequenced in a study of identical twins (dated by TCRdb to the mid-2010s). Library generation was performed with 5' RACE. Data came from an Illumina HiSeq 2000. TCRdb redid the processing of the public reads, applying fastp at Q25 and MiXCR, and retained in-frame beta chains. Rows merge per CDR3 protein into single entries with the most common DNA and genes. The sample contains roughly 690,000 distinct CDR3 sequences, around 5.7% of them found a single time. The ten largest clonotypes hold roughly 1.6% of the sample. The material sequenced was naive T cells sorted from blood. According to the study, the label for this sample's cell subset or site signals: cells isolated with a human naive T-cell isolation kit. The receptors originated from a man younger than 35 in good health.

This clonotype was seen ten or more times. The chain uses TRBV20-1 and TRBJ2-1; no reliable D call. Germline V gene lookup returns CDR1 DFQATT and CDR2 SNEGSKA (reference sequence). Trimming took 7 bases from V and 5 from J, leaving 15 bases between them. The CDR3 runs 13 residues. CDR3 sequence (DNA): TGCAGTGGGATTATCCCGGCGAACAATGAGCAGTTCTTC. The encoded protein is CSGIIPANNEQFF.

This clonotype was recorded at least ten times. The V and J genes are TRBV12-3 or TRBV12-4 and TRBJ2-1; 9 bases are shared with TRBD1. The J segment lost 5 bases and the V segment lost 6 bases, leaving 8 bases of the junction unmatched. The length of the CDR3 is 15 residues. The CDR3 region has the DNA TGTGCCAGCAGGAAGACAGGGGGAATGGACAATGAGCAGTTCTTC. Translated: CASRKTGGMDNEQFF.

This clonotype was recorded a few times. V gene TRBV28 combines with J gene TRBJ1-1; D may be TRBD1 (5 bases). This CDR3 contains 14 residues. Trimming left V 5 bases short and J 9 bases short, with 19 bases between. From germline, CDR1 is MDHEN and CDR2 SYDVKM. CDR3 loop: CASSPAGTPNQAFF. CDR3 nucleotides: TGTGCCAGCAGTCCCGCCGGGACTCCGAACCAAGCTTTCTTT.

This clonotype was seen many times. The chain employs TRBV7-8 and TRBJ2-3; 8 nucleotides agree with TRBD2. The junction had 7 bases not matched to a gene; V was cut back by 5 bases and J by 0 bases. Germline V gives CDR1 SGHVS, CDR2 FQNEAQ. This CDR3 is built from 16 residues. CDR3: CASSEGLASSTDTQYF. The CDR3 DNA reads TGTGCCAGCAGCGAAGGACTAGCCTCTAGCACAGATACGCAGTATTTT.

This clonotype was seen repeatedly, ten times or more. The V and J genes are TRBV20-1 and TRBJ1-1; D not certain. The CDR3 sequence is 13 residues long. V gave up 0 bases and J gave up 5 bases, with 10 bases separating them. Germline CDR1 DFQATT, CDR2 SNEGSKA (reference sequence). CDR3 nucleotides: TGCAGTGCTAGAGATGGACGGGAGACTGAAGCTTTCTTT. As protein: CSARDGRETEAFF.

The table lists this clonotype with many counts. Compared with germline, one end of the junction differs, possibly owing to a read error. The chain links TRBV29-1 to TRBJ2-3; 12 bases are shared with TRBD2. This CDR3 has 12 amino acids. From germline, CDR1 is SQVTM and CDR2 ANQGSEA. The CDR3 DNA follows: TGCAGCGTTGAAGAGACTAGCGGGAGTGAATACTTT. Its translation is CSVEETSGSEYF.

The sample holds many counts of this clonotype. The CDR3 sequence is CASSVSLSGSWDNEQFF. CDR3 nucleotide sequence: TGTGCCAGCAGCGTATCCCTTAGCGGGAGCTGGGACAATGAGCAGTTCTTC. This chain links TRBV9 with TRBJ2-1; 9 nucleotides align to TRBD2. Trimming cost V 1 base and J 5 bases; bases outside gene matches: 10. This CDR3 region has 17 residues. CDR1 SGDLS and CDR2 YYNGEE come from the germline V gene.

The table lists this clonotype with a count of one. This CDR3 is CASNSGYQLAYNEQFF. The CDR3 DNA reads as TGTGCCAGCAACTCAGGGTACCAGTTGGCCTACAATGAGCAGTTCTTC. The genes are TRBV7-9 and TRBJ2-1; TRBD1 is a possible D gene (5 bases). The CDR3 is 16 amino acids. CDR1 and CDR2 (germline): SEHNR, FQNEAQ (reference sequence). The V and J ends lost 7 bases and 2 bases respectively, with 18 bases between them.

This clonotype was detected a few times. CDR3 bases: TGTGCCAGCAGTTTATTTGAGGAGGGATATTCACCCCTCCACTTT. This translates into CASSLFEEGYSPLHF. V and J are TRBV28 and TRBJ1-6; no reliable D call. Trimming pared 1 base from V and 8 bases from J, leaving 12 bases between. CDR3 length: 15 amino acids. Germline V gives CDR1 MDHEN, CDR2 SYDVKM.

The chain joins TRBV14 to TRBJ2-1, with 10 bases fitting TRBD2. Losses at the gene ends were 3 bases for V and 6 bases for J; bases not matched to a gene: 17. The CDR3 contains 19 residues. Germline V gives CDR1 SGHDN, CDR2 FVKESK. The DNA of the CDR3 is TGTGCCAGCAGCCAGTGGGGCCCTAGCGGGAGATCTCTTCGCAATGAGCAGTTCTTC. Its translation is CASSQWGPSGRSLRNEQFF.

This clonotype was seen many times. The V gene is TRBV5-1, the J gene TRBJ1-1; no clear D gene. CDR3 length equals 15 residues. V was shortened by 1 base and J by 1 base, with 11 bases between the two germline ends. Germline V gene data show CDR1 as SGHRS and CDR2 as YFSETQ. The CDR3: CASSLSGKTNTEAFF. The CDR3 DNA is TGCGCCAGCAGCTTGTCGGGGAAAACGAACACTGAAGCTTTCTTT.

A note on this clonotype: A much larger clonotype is one base distant, so this may be a read error. Likely a read error: the CDR3 ends without its conserved phenylalanine or tryptophan. This rearrangement joins TRBV6-5 to TRBJ1-5; D is unclear. Germline V gene lookup returns CDR1 MNHEY and CDR2 SVGAGI. Trimming took off 0 bases at V and 4 bases at J, with 16 bases between the two ends. The CDR3 totals 17 residues. As DNA, the CDR3 is TGTGCCAGCAGTTACTCGATAGTGGGTCAGCCAAATCAGCCCCAGCATATT. This sequence encodes CASSYSIVGQPNQPQHI.

This clonotype appeared many times. The V gene is TRBV5-1, the J gene TRBJ2-3; D is possibly TRBD1 (5 bases). The germline V and J ends were trimmed by 2 bases and 2 bases, with 12 bases remaining between them. Per the germline V gene, CDR1 is SGHRS and CDR2 is YFSETQ. There are 15 residues in the CDR3. The CDR3 here is CASSFSDRITDTQYF. The CDR3 DNA reads as TGCGCCAGCAGCTTTTCTGACAGAATCACAGATACGCAGTATTTT.

This clonotype was seen at least ten times. The chain recombines TRBV27 with TRBJ2-7; 7 nucleotides match TRBD2. The V gene's germline CDR1 is MNHEY and CDR2 SMNVEV (reference sequence). With 5 bases clipped from V and 2 bases from J, the junction kept 6 bases outside the gene matches. This CDR3 spans 14 amino acids. The CDR3 here is CASSKSGTTYEQYF. The CDR3, as DNA: TGTGCCAGCAGTAAAAGCGGGACTACCTACGAGCAGTACTTC.

This clonotype has ten or more counts. J is TRBJ1-2 and V is TRBV27, with D possibly being TRBD1 (6 bases). Between the trimmed V and J ends, which lost 4 bases and 4 bases, there was a span of 13 bases. This CDR3 spans 14 amino acids. Germline loops: CDR1 MNHEY, CDR2 SMNVEV (reference sequence). The CDR3 loop reads CASSSRGGVYGYTF. The CDR3, as DNA: TGTGCCAGCAGTTCCCGGGGGGGCGTCTATGGCTACACCTTC.

This clonotype was counted many times. This chain connects TRBV18 to TRBJ2-3, with 12 positions matching TRBD2. Losses at the gene ends were 3 bases for V and 1 base for J; bases not matched to a gene: 8. This CDR3 has 18 residues. Germline assignment: CDR1 KGHSH and CDR2 LQKENI. CDR3 residues: CASSPGLAGRKRTDTQYF. The CDR3 coding sequence is TGTGCCAGCTCACCGGGACTAGCGGGTCGAAAACGCACAGATACGCAGTATTTT. Full variable domain (remainder filled in from reference TRBV18 and TRBJ2-3): NAGVMQNPRHLVRRRGQEARLRCSPMKGHSHVYWYRQLPEEGLKFMVYLQKENIIDESGMPKERFSAEFPKEGPSILRIQQVVRGDSAAYFCASSPGLAGRKRTDTQYFGPGTRLTVL.

This clonotype appeared many times. The chain recombines TRBV5-1 with TRBJ2-5; D is unresolved. V dropped 0 bases and J dropped 1 base, with 4 bases sitting between them. Germline CDR1 is SGHRS and CDR2 is YFSETQ. The CDR3 length is 13 residues. The CDR3 DNA is TGCGCCAGCAGCTTGGGTATCCAAGAGACCCAGTACTTC. Translating it yields CASSLGIQETQYF. Complete variable domain (other parts from reference TRBV5-1 and TRBJ2-5): KAGVTQTPRYLIKTRGQQVTLSCSPISGHRSVSWYQQTPGQGLQFLFEYFSETQRNKGNFPGRFSGRQFSNSRSEMNVSTLELGDSALYLCASSLGIQETQYFGPGTRLLVL.

There are a few counts of this clonotype. The J gene is TRBJ2-7, the V gene TRBV6-5, with D possibly being TRBD1 (6 bases). Germline CDR1 is MNHEY and CDR2 is SVGAGI. Trimming cost V 0 bases and J 5 bases, with 11 bases left between them. This CDR3 comprises 14 residues. CDR3 loop: CASSYSTQGNEQYF. The CDR3 DNA follows: TGTGCCAGCAGTTACTCGACTCAGGGGAACGAGCAGTACTTC.

The V gene is TRBV27, the J gene TRBJ2-2; 8 nucleotides line up with TRBD1. Trimming at V came to 5 bases and at J to 8 bases, leaving 7 bases not matched to a gene. The germline V gene encodes CDR1 MNHEY and CDR2 SMNVEV (reference sequence). This CDR3 is 14 amino acids long. For the CDR3, the DNA is TGTGCCAGCAGTCCCCGGACAGGGAAGGGGGAGCTGTTTTTT. Protein product: CASSPRTGKGELFF.

V and J are TRBV11-1 and TRBJ1-2; TRBD1 might be the D (6 bases). The ends were cut back, 5 bases at V and 0 bases at J, with 13 bases in the middle. Germline assignment: CDR1 SGHAT and CDR2 FQDESV (reference sequence). The CDR3 covers 15 residues. CDR3: CASSPRQDPNYGYTF. The CDR3, as DNA: TGTGCCAGCAGCCCAAGACAGGACCCTAACTATGGCTACACCTTC.

This clonotype was observed a handful of times. The J gene is TRBJ1-1, the V gene TRBV20-1, with a tentative D call TRBD1 (6 bases). The CDR3 sequence is 16 residues long. Trimming took off 2 bases at V and 4 bases at J, with 20 bases between the two ends. Germline V gene lookup returns CDR1 DFQATT and CDR2 SNEGSKA (reference sequence). This CDR3 reads CSARHTQGWDGTEAFF. DNA of the CDR3: TGCAGTGCTAGACACACACAGGGATGGGATGGCACTGAAGCTTTCTTT.

The sample holds many counts of this clonotype. J is TRBJ2-3 and V is TRBV20-1; 7 bases fit TRBD1. V trimming: 6 bases; J trimming: 4 bases; junction bases outside the gene matches: 7. CDR3 length: 13 amino acids. Germline-derived CDR1 and CDR2 are DFQATT and SNEGSKA (reference sequence). The CDR3 DNA reads TGCAGTGCCCCGAAGGGGGCCGCAGATACGCAGTATTTT. Its translation: CSAPKGAADTQYF.

This clonotype was picked up many times. The chain employs TRBV29-1 and TRBJ2-1, with D perhaps TRBD1 (5 bases). Germline values: CDR1 SQVTM, CDR2 ANQGSEA. Trimming stripped 0 bases from V and 0 bases from J, with 12 bases between. The CDR3 is made up of 16 amino acids. The CDR3 loop is CSVEDPGSYSYNEQFF. In DNA form, the CDR3 reads TGCAGCGTTGAAGATCCAGGGTCCTACTCCTACAATGAGCAGTTCTTC.

This chain's CDR3 is CATSDAGLEVWEQFF. CDR3 sequence (DNA): TGTGCCACCAGCGATGCGGGACTCGAGGTATGGGAGCAGTTCTTC. The V and J genes are TRBV15 and TRBJ2-1; D perhaps matches TRBD2 (6 bases). Per the germline V gene, CDR1 is LNHNV and CDR2 is YYDKDF (reference sequence). Deletions cut 5 bases from V and 10 bases from J, with 21 bases between. The CDR3 sequence is 15 residues long. The complete variable domain, with remaining parts taken from reference TRBV15 and TRBJ2-1, reads DAMVIQNPRYQVTQFGKPVTLSCSQTLNHNVMYWYQQKSSQAPKLLFHYYDKDFNNEADTPDNFQSRRPNTSFCFLDIRSPGLGDTAMYLCATSDAGLEVWEQFFGPGTRLTVL.